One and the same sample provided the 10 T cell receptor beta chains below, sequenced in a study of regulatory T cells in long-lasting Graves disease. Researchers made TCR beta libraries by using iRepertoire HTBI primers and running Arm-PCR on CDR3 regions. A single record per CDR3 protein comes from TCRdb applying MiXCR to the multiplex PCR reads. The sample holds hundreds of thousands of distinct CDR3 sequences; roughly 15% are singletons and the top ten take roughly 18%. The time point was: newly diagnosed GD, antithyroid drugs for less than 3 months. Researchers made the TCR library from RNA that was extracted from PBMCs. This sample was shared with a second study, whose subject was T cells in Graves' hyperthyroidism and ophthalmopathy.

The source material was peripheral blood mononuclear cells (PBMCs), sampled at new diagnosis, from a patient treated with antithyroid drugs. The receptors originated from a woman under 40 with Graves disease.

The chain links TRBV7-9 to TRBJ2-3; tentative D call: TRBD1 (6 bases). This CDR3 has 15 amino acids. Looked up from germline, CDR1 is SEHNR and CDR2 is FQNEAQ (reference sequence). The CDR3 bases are TGTGCGAGCGACGTCCTGTCAGGGGCCACAGATACGCAGTATTTT. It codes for CASDVLSGATDTQYF. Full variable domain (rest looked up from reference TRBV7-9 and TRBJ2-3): DTGVSQNPRHKITKRGQNVTFRCDPISEHNRLYWYRQTLGQGPEFLTYFQNEAQLEKSRLLSDRFSAERPKGSFSTLEIQRTEQGDSAMYLCASDVLSGATDTQYFGPGTRLTVL.

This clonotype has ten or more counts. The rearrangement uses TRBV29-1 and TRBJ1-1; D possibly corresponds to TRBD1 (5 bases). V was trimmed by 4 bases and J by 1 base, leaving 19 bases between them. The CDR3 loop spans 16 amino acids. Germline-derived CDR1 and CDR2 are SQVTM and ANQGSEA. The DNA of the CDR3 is TGCAGCGTTGCGGGGGGGGGAAGGGGCCGGAACACTGAAGCTTTCTTT. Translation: CSVAGGGRGRNTEAFF.

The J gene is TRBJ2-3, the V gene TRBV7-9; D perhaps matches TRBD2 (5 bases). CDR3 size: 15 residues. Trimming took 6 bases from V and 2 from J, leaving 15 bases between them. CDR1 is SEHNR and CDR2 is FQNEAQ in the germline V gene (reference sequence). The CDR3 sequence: CASSPFGGLTDTQYF. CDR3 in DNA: TGTGCCAGCAGTCCATTTGGTGGACTCACAGATACGCAGTATTTT.

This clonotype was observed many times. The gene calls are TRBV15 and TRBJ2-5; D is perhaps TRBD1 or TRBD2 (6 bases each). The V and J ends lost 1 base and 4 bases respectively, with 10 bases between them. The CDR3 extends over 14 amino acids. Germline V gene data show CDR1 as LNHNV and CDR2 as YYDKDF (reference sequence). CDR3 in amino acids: CATSRVPGAETQYF. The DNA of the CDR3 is TGTGCCACCAGCAGAGTTCCGGGGGCAGAGACCCAGTACTTC.

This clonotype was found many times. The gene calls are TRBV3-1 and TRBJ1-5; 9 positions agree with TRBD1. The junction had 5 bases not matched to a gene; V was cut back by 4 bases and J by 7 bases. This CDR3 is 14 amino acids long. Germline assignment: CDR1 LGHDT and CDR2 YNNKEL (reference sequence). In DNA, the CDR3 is TGTGCCAGCAGCCCGGGACAGGGAGGGCAGCCCCAGCATTTT. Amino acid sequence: CASSPGQGGQPQHF.

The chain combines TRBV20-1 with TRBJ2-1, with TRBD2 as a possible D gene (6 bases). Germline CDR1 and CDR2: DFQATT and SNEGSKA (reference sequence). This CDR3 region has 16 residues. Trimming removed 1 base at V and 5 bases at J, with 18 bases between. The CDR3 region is CSARAPPFSGHNEQFF. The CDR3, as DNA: TGCAGTGCTAGAGCCCCCCCCTTTAGCGGCCACAATGAGCAGTTCTTC.

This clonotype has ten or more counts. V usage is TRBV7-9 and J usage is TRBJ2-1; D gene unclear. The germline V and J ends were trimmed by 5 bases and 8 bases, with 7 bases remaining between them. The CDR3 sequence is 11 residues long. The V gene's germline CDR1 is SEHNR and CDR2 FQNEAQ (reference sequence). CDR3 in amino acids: CASSPGYEQFF. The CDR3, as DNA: TGTGCCAGCAGCCCTGGGTATGAGCAGTTCTTC.

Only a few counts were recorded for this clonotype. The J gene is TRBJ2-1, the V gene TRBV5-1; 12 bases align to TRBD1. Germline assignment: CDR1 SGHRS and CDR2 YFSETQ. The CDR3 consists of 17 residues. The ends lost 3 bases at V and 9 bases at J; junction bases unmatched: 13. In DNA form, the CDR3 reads TGCGCCAGCAGCTCTCAGCCCCCGGGACAGGGGGCTGTTGAGCAGTTCTTC. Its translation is CASSSQPPGQGAVEQFF.

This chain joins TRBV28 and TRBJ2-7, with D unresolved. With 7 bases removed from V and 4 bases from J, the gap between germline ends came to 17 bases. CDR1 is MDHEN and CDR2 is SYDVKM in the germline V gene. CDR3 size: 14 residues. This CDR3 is CASTTGQAPYEQYF. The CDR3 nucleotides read TGTGCCAGCACCACCGGGCAGGCCCCATACGAGCAGTACTTC.

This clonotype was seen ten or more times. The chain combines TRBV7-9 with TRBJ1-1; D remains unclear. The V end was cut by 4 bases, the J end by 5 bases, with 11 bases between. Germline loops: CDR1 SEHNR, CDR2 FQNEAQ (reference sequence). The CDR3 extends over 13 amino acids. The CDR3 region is CASSSSLWTEAFF. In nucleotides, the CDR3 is TGTGCCAGCAGCTCGAGCTTATGGACTGAAGCTTTCTTT.